A selection of T cell receptor beta chains follows, all from one sample in a study of shared clonotypes between healthy human individuals. The repertoire was sequenced with immunoSEQ multiplex PCR; TCRdb's copy has only in-frame clones and lacks some. The sample shows about 2.3 million clones, over 90% of them seen only once. Source material: naive CD4+ T cells from PBMCs. The receptors were gathered from a man between 18 and 35 years old in good health. Some clones in this sample may be carry-over from other donors' samples. CDR3s include the opening cysteine and the closing phenylalanine or tryptophan. Each record gives: CDR3 DNA, CDR3 protein, clone size, V gene, D gene, J gene. D genes are given only for firm matches. Some rows mark clone size as missing; the rest say once, few, many or name a class of expanded clone.

CDR3nt: TGCGCCAGCAGCCTAGCGGGAGTGACAGATACGCAGTATTTT
CDR3aa: CASSLAGVTDTQYF
abundance: once
v_gene: TRBV5-1
d_gene: TRBD2
j_gene: TRBJ2-3

CDR3nt: TGCGCCAGCAGCCCTCCGACAGGGAAGAACACTGAAGCTTTCTTT
CDR3aa: CASSPPTGKNTEAFF
abundance: few
v_gene: TRBV4-1
d_gene: TRBD1
j_gene: TRBJ1-1

CDR3nt: TGTGCCAGCAGTTTAAGACCTCCGGGACAGGGGACCAAAAACATTCAGTACTTC
CDR3aa: CASSLRPPGQGTKNIQYF
abundance: -
v_gene: TRBV28
d_gene: TRBD1
j_gene: TRBJ2-4

CDR3nt: TGTGCCAGCACCTCCGAAGGACAGGGGGACGGCTACACCTTC
CDR3aa: CASTSEGQGDGYTF
abundance: -
v_gene: TRBV28
d_gene: TRBD1
j_gene: TRBJ1-2

CDR3nt: TGCAGCGTCTGGGACAGGGGAGGCTACGAGCAGTACTTC
CDR3aa: CSVWDRGGYEQYF
abundance: few
v_gene: TRBV29-1
d_gene: TRBD1
j_gene: TRBJ2-7

CDR3nt: TGTGCCAGCAAGGGGACTAGCTACGAGCAGTACTTC
CDR3aa: CASKGTSYEQYF
abundance: -
v_gene: TRBV2
d_gene: TRBD2
j_gene: TRBJ2-7

CDR3nt: TGTGCCTGGAGTCCGGCCAGTCGGGGCACTGAAGCTTTCTTT
CDR3aa: CAWSPASRGTEAFF
abundance: few
v_gene: TRBV30
d_gene: -
j_gene: TRBJ1-1

CDR3nt: TGTGCCAGTAGCTCCCCGGGGGGGACCCAGTACTTC
CDR3aa: CASSSPGGTQYF
abundance: -
v_gene: TRBV19
d_gene: TRBD2
j_gene: TRBJ2-5

CDR3nt: TGTGCCAGCCGCCCAGAAACCTACGAGCAGTACTTC
CDR3aa: CASRPETYEQYF
abundance: -
v_gene: TRBV2
d_gene: -
j_gene: TRBJ2-7

CDR3nt: TGTGCCAGCACCCGGGACAGCTACACAGATACGCAGTATTTT
CDR3aa: CASTRDSYTDTQYF
abundance: -
v_gene: TRBV14
d_gene: TRBD1
j_gene: TRBJ2-3

CDR3nt: TGTGCCAGCAGCTTGGGTGTTTCGGGAGGGGGCGCGTACACTGAAGCTTTCTTT
CDR3aa: CASSLGVSGGGAYTEAFF
abundance: few
v_gene: TRBV5-4
d_gene: TRBD1
j_gene: TRBJ1-1

CDR3nt: TGTGCCAGCAGCGGGCGTGGGGGAGGGACGGAAAGCTACACCTTC
CDR3aa: CASSGRGGGTESYTF
abundance: -
v_gene: TRBV9
d_gene: -
j_gene: TRBJ1-2

CDR3nt: TGTGCCAGCAGCGCTTCCGGGACGGCATACACTGAAGCTTTCTTT
CDR3aa: CASSASGTAYTEAFF
abundance: few
v_gene: TRBV7-2
d_gene: -
j_gene: TRBJ1-1

CDR3nt: TGTGCCAGCAGCTTGCCCCCAGCATCGACTCGAAATGAGCAGTTCTTC
CDR3aa: CASSLPPASTRNEQFF
abundance: -
v_gene: TRBV5-4
d_gene: -
j_gene: TRBJ2-1

CDR3nt: TGTGCCAGCTCACCGTATAACTTACCCTACGAGCAGTACTTC
CDR3aa: CASSPYNLPYEQYF
abundance: -
v_gene: TRBV18
d_gene: -
j_gene: TRBJ2-7